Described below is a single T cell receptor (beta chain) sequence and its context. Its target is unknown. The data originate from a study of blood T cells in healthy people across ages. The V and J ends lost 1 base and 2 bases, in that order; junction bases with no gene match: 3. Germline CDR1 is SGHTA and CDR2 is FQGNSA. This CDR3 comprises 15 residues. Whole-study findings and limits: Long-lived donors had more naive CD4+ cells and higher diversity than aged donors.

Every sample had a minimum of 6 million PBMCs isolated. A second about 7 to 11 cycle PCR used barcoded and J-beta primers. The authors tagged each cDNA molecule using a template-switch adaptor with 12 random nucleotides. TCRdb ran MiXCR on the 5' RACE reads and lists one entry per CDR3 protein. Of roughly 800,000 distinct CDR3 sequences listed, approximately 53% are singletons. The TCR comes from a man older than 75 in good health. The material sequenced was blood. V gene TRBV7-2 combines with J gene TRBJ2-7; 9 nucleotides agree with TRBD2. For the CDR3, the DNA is TGTGCCAGCAGCTTAGTGGCTAGCGGGGCCTACGAGCAGTACTTC. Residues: CASSLVASGAYEQYF.